This T cell receptor (beta chain) was recorded in a study of tumor-infiltrating lymphocytes in oesophageal squamous cell carcinoma. MiXCR, applied by TCRdb to the PCR reads, yields one record per CDR3 protein. The sample includes about 24,000 distinct CDR3 sequences, around 38% of them seen just once. The V end lost 5 bases, the J end lost 7 bases, and 14 bases lay between the germline ends. The CDR3 spans 13 residues. Germline values: CDR1 SGHTA, CDR2 FQGTGA. This clonotype occurred a few times. Material: esophageal tumor tissue. The gene calls are TRBV7-3 and TRBJ1-2; D unclear. The TCR comes from a male donor with esophageal squamous cell carcinoma. The DNA of the CDR3 is TGTGCCAGCAGCCTCCCCGGGCTGCGTGGCTACACCTTC. Amino acid sequence: CASSLPGLRGYTF.